Shown below are 28 T cell receptor beta chains from a single sample sequenced in a study of CD8 T cells in ankylosing spondylitis. MiXCR, run by TCRdb on the 5' RACE reads, gives a single entry per CDR3 protein. Seen here are around 210,000 distinct CDR3 sequences, around 8% observed once, and the top ten hold more than 4.5%. Input material: blood, either unsorted or a sorted T cell fraction (not recorded which). The receptors derive from a female donor with ankylosing spondylitis or in good health (not recorded which).

This clonotype appeared many times. This chain joins TRBV2 and TRBJ1-5; TRBD1 matches at 8 bases. J was trimmed by 2 bases and V by 9 bases; bases with no gene match: 3. This CDR3 region has 13 residues. CDR1 SNHLY and CDR2 FYNNEI come from the germline V gene. The CDR3 region has the DNA TGTGCCAGTGACAGGGGAGGCAATCAGCCCCAGCATTTT. Its translation is CASDRGGNQPQHF.

This clonotype occurred many times. The chain recombines TRBV20-1 with TRBJ2-5; D uncertain. Germline V CDR1 and CDR2: DFQATT, SNEGSKA (reference sequence). The CDR3 extends over 11 amino acids. The CDR3 is CSVAGEETQYF. Written as DNA, the CDR3 is TGCAGCGTCGCTGGGGAAGAGACCCAGTACTTC.

This chain joins TRBV7-8 and TRBJ1-2; D might be TRBD1 (6 bases). CDR1 is SGHVS and CDR2 is FQNEAQ in the germline V gene. CDR3 length: 13 amino acids. The V end lost 1 base, the J end lost 5 bases, and 8 bases lay between the germline ends. CDR3 residues: CASSLEGGYGYTF. The DNA of the CDR3 is TGTGCCAGCAGCTTAGAAGGGGGTTATGGCTACACCTTC.

This clonotype was picked up many times. The genes are TRBV7-9 and TRBJ2-7; possibly TRBD1 for D (6 bases). The CDR3 totals 17 residues. The ends were cut back, 2 bases at V and 2 bases at J, with 19 bases in the middle. Looked up from germline, CDR1 is SEHNR and CDR2 is FQNEAQ (reference sequence). The CDR3 reads CASSLIQGTRMTYEQYF. The DNA for the CDR3 is TGTGCCAGCAGCTTAATACAGGGTACCCGAATGACCTACGAGCAGTACTTC.

This clonotype was found many times. This rearrangement joins TRBV20-1 to TRBJ1-5; no clear D. Trimming took 3 bases from V and 3 from J, leaving 9 bases between them. This CDR3 has 13 residues. From germline, CDR1 is DFQATT and CDR2 SNEGSKA (reference sequence). CDR3 residues: CSASSEVNQPQHF. The CDR3 bases are TGCAGTGCTAGTTCAGAGGTCAATCAGCCCCAGCATTTT.

In regard to this clonotype: A much larger clonotype is one base distant, so this may be a read error. The chain joins TRBV7-9 to TRBJ1-1; D is undetermined. Germline loops: CDR1 SEHNR, CDR2 FQNEAQ (reference sequence). V was pared by 8 bases and J by 12 bases, with 25 bases between. This CDR3 is 14 amino acids long. As DNA, the CDR3 is TGTGCCAGCGGCACAACCGGGTCCCCAACGCTGACTTTCTTT. Translation gives CASGTTGSPTLTFF.

This clonotype was observed many times. The chain uses TRBV12-3 or TRBV12-4 and TRBJ2-2; 11 nucleotides match TRBD1. Losses at the gene ends were 6 bases for V and 7 bases for J; bases not matched to a gene: 4. The CDR3 extends over 14 amino acids. CDR3 nucleotides: TGTGCCAGCAGAGGACAGGGGGCTGGCGGGGAGCTGTTTTTT. This translates into CASRGQGAGGELFF.

The chain recombines TRBV7-2 with TRBJ1-6; D uncertain. V lost 3 bases and J lost 5, with 11 bases in between. The CDR3 contains 15 residues. Germline assignment: CDR1 SGHTA and CDR2 FQGNSA. CDR3 coding DNA: TGTGCCAGCAGCTTTCGGGGAATACATAATTCACCCCTCCACTTT. Its translation is CASSFRGIHNSPLHF.

This clonotype was observed at least ten times. The chain couples TRBV24-1 to TRBJ2-5, with D perhaps matching TRBD2 (5 bases). Trimming stripped 9 bases from V and 2 bases from J, with 12 bases between. Germline V lookup: CDR1 KGHDR, CDR2 SFDVKD. This CDR3 region has 13 residues. CDR3 sequence: CATRGQKQETQYF. In nucleotides, the CDR3 is TGTGCCACCCGCGGGCAGAAACAAGAGACCCAGTACTTC.

Of note for this clonotype: Compared with germline, one end of the junction differs, possibly owing to a read error. The rearrangement links TRBV18 to TRBJ2-1, with D possibly being TRBD2 (5 bases). The CDR3 loop spans 12 amino acids. CDR1 KGHSH and CDR2 LQKENI come from the germline V gene. CDR3 nucleotides: TGTGCCAGCTCCCTCGACTACAATGTGCAGTTCTTC. Translation gives CASSLDYNVQFF.

Concerning this clonotype itself: A much more abundant neighbour one base away suggests this may be a read error. Here the CDR3 DNA reads TGCAGTACTAGTGGGGGGTTTGGCAATCAGCCCCAGCATTTT. Translated: CSTSGGFGNQPQHF. The rearrangement uses TRBV20-1 and TRBJ1-5, with a weak D call TRBD1 (5 bases). This CDR3 comprises 14 residues. Germline values: CDR1 DFQATT, CDR2 SNEGSKA (reference sequence).

This clonotype appeared many times. The chain links TRBV10-3 to TRBJ2-7; D ambiguous. Trimming shortened V by 0 bases and J by 3 bases, and 6 bases separated the two germline ends. Germline-derived CDR1 and CDR2 are ENHRY and SYGVKD. CDR3 size: 13 residues. CDR3 amino acids: CAISESDGYEQYF. In nucleotides, the CDR3 is TGTGCCATCAGTGAGTCTGACGGCTACGAGCAGTACTTC.

This rearrangement joins TRBV7-9 to TRBJ2-7; 9 nucleotides match TRBD2. J was trimmed by 4 bases and V by 6 bases; bases with no gene match: 7. The CDR3 runs 14 residues. Per the germline V gene, CDR1 is SEHNR and CDR2 is FQNEAQ (reference sequence). The CDR3 nucleotides read TGTGCCAGCAGACCTAGCGGGGAGGGGTACGAGCAGTACTTC. Translated, it gives CASRPSGEGYEQYF.

This clonotype was observed many times. The CDR3: CASSFSTSGSIETGELFF. The CDR3 DNA is TGCGCCAGCAGCTTTAGTACTAGCGGGAGTATCGAAACCGGGGAGCTGTTTTTT. The chain joins TRBV5-1 to TRBJ2-2; TRBD2 aligns across 11 bases. The trim removed 2 bases at V and 5 bases at J, leaving 11 bases unmatched. CDR3 length: 18 amino acids. Germline CDR1 and CDR2: SGHRS and YFSETQ.

This clonotype was found a few times. The chain has TRBV2 and TRBJ2-7; 12 nucleotides agree with TRBD2. The ends lost 6 bases at V and 2 bases at J; junction bases unmatched: 2. CDR1 is SNHLY, CDR2 FYNNEI, per germline. The CDR3 spans 14 residues. The CDR3 reads CASRLAGGTYEQYF. CDR3 sequence (DNA): TGTGCCAGCAGACTAGCGGGAGGCACCTACGAGCAGTACTTC. The variable domain in full, completed from reference TRBV2 and TRBJ2-7, reads EPEVTQTPSHQVTQMGQEVILRCVPISNHLYFYWYRQILGQKVEFLVSFYNNEISEKSEIFDDQFSVERPDGSNFTLKIRSTKLEDSAMYFCASRLAGGTYEQYFGPGTRLTVT.

This clonotype was found many times. For the CDR3, the DNA is TGCGCCAGCAGCTTGGCCCCCTCGGAGGGGATAACCTACGAGCAGTACTTC. Its protein is CASSLAPSEGITYEQYF. The rearrangement joins TRBV5-1 to TRBJ2-7, with D possibly being TRBD2 (6 bases). The CDR3 has 17 amino acids. V lost 0 bases to trimming and J lost 2 bases, with 18 bases between them. CDR1 is SGHRS, CDR2 YFSETQ, per germline.

This clonotype was seen many times. V usage is TRBV6-5 and J usage is TRBJ2-2; D gene unclear. Germline CDR1 reads MNHEY; CDR2 reads SVGAGI. Between the trimmed V and J ends, which lost 6 bases and 0 bases, there was a span of 8 bases. The CDR3 covers 14 residues. CDR3 loop: CASRHDTNTGELFF. The CDR3 bases are TGTGCCAGCAGACACGACACGAACACCGGGGAGCTGTTTTTT.

There are many counts of this clonotype. The V and J genes are TRBV9 and TRBJ2-5; D unclear. The V gene lost 0 bases and the J gene lost 7 bases, with 7 bases spanning the gap. Germline V CDR1 and CDR2: SGDLS, YYNGEE. The CDR3 has 12 amino acids. The CDR3 DNA follows: TGTGCCAGCAGCGTAGACGAAGGGACCCAGTACTTC. It specifies CASSVDEGTQYF.

This clonotype was seen ten or more times. This chain connects TRBV4-3 to TRBJ1-2, with D perhaps TRBD1 (5 bases). Looked up from germline, CDR1 is LGHNA and CDR2 is YSLEER. V was pared by 0 bases and J by 3 bases, with 14 bases between. This CDR3 is built from 16 residues. As DNA, the CDR3 is TGCGCCAGCAGCCAAGATGGGACCGGACGTCACTATGGCTACACCTTC. This sequence encodes CASSQDGTGRHYGYTF.

The chain uses TRBV20-1 and TRBJ2-7; no definite D call. This CDR3 contains 16 residues. Germline assignment: CDR1 DFQATT and CDR2 SNEGSKA (reference sequence). V was cut by 6 bases and J by 1 base, with 22 bases left in between. The CDR3 is CSASPPGGDSSYEQYF. The CDR3 region has the DNA TGCAGTGCCTCTCCCCCTGGCGGCGATTCTTCCTACGAGCAGTACTTC.

This clonotype has a count of ten or more. This chain links TRBV12-3 or TRBV12-4 with TRBJ1-5; tentatively, D is TRBD1 (6 bases). Trimming removed 1 base from V and 1 base from J, with 8 bases in between. This CDR3 has 15 residues. CDR3 amino acids: CASSLGGQSNQPQHF. CDR3 DNA: TGTGCCAGCAGTTTAGGGGGGCAGAGCAATCAGCCCCAGCATTTT.

This clonotype was seen many times. In DNA, the CDR3 is TGTGCCAGCACCGCCTTATGGGGCGCACAAGAGACCCAGTACTTC. Amino acids: CASTALWGAQETQYF. This chain connects TRBV27 to TRBJ2-5; D might be TRBD1 (5 bases). The V end was cut by 7 bases, the J end by 2 bases, with 17 bases between. The germline CDR1 and CDR2 sequences are MNHEY and SMNVEV (reference sequence). The length of the CDR3 is 15 residues.

The chain employs TRBV7-8 and TRBJ2-7; 10 bases line up with TRBD2. The CDR3 is 16 residues long. Germline CDR1 reads SGHVS; CDR2 reads FQNEAQ. J gave up 2 bases and V 1 base, and 5 bases lay outside the gene matches. CDR3 bases: TGTGCCAGCAGCTTAGGGGTAGCGGGAGGACCCTACGAGCAGTACTTC. It yields the protein CASSLGVAGGPYEQYF.

This clonotype was observed many times. V and J are TRBV20-1 and TRBJ2-1; unclear D gene. The CDR3 is 12 amino acids. V lost 2 bases to trimming and J lost 12 bases, with 14 bases between them. CDR1 and CDR2 (germline): DFQATT, SNEGSKA (reference sequence). CDR3 nucleotides: TGCAGTGCTAGATTAGTGGGTCCCGTGCAGTTCTTC. The encoded protein is CSARLVGPVQFF.

This clonotype has ten or more counts. The V gene is TRBV7-6, the J gene TRBJ1-2, with D possibly matching TRBD1 (5 bases). Germline V CDR1 and CDR2: SGHVS, FNYEAQ. Trimming cost V 5 bases and J 4 bases, with 14 bases left between them. The CDR3 runs 14 residues. The CDR3 nucleotides are TGTGCCAGCAGCCCCCGCAGGGACCCCTATGGCTACACCTTC. This translates into CASSPRRDPYGYTF.

This clonotype was seen at least ten times. This chain connects TRBV12-3 or TRBV12-4 to TRBJ2-4; TRBD2 might be the D (6 bases). V was pared by 1 base and J by 1 base, with 8 bases between. The CDR3 is 15 residues long. CDR3 sequence: CASSLGGAAKNIQYF. The CDR3, as DNA: TGTGCCAGCAGTTTAGGCGGGGCCGCCAAAAACATTCAGTACTTC.

This clonotype was seen ten or more times. CDR3 in amino acids: CASSLGLVDEQYF. CDR3 sequence (DNA): TGCGCCAGCAGCCTCGGACTTGTTGACGAGCAGTACTTC. V is TRBV4-3 and J is TRBJ2-7, with D possibly matching TRBD2 (5 bases). CDR1 is LGHNA and CDR2 is YSLEER in the germline V gene. V lost 4 bases, J lost 5 bases, and 12 bases lay in between. The CDR3 totals 13 residues.

This clonotype was seen more than once but under ten times. V usage is TRBV7-9 and J usage is TRBJ2-1, with TRBD2 as a possible D gene (6 bases). This CDR3 region has 14 residues. The V gene lost 0 bases and the J gene lost 9 bases, with 12 bases spanning the gap. Germline CDR1 is SEHNR and CDR2 is FQNEAQ (reference sequence). The CDR3 region has the DNA TGTGCCAGCAGCTTAGCGCTACTCGGGGGTGAGCAGTTCTTC. Translation gives CASSLALLGGEQFF. Combining the CDR3 with reference TRBV7-9 and TRBJ2-1 gives the whole variable domain DTGVSQNPRHKITKRGQNVTFRCDPISEHNRLYWYRQTLGQGPEFLTYFQNEAQLEKSRLLSDRFSAERPKGSFSTLEIQRTEQGDSAMYLCASSLALLGGEQFFGPGTRLTVL.